The 22 T cell receptor beta chains below were found in one sample sequenced in a study of identical twins. TCRdb itself ran the 5' RACE reads through MiXCR, one entry per CDR3 protein. The table lists about 280,000 distinct CDR3 sequences, approximately 8% of them singletons. These data were likewise used in another study, on yellow fever vaccine responses in identical twins.

The sequencing sample was made of memory (CD45RO+) T cells sorted from blood. These receptors were taken from a woman aged 18 to 35 in good health.

This chain joins TRBV28 and TRBJ1-6; no clear D gene. This CDR3 region has 14 residues. From germline, CDR1 is MDHEN and CDR2 SYDVKM. V was cut by 7 bases and J by 9 bases, with 16 bases left in between. The CDR3 is CASITGMEGSPLHF. Here the CDR3 DNA reads TGTGCCAGCATCACCGGGATGGAGGGTTCACCCCTCCACTTT.

The chain carries TRBV20-1 and TRBJ1-4; TRBD1 matches at 7 bases. V shed 3 bases and J 10 bases; nucleotides not matched to a gene: 8. Germline CDR1 reads DFQATT; CDR2 reads SNEGSKA (reference sequence). CDR3 size: 13 residues. The CDR3 reads CSARGTVGRKLFF. The CDR3 DNA follows: TGCAGTGCTAGGGGGACAGTCGGCCGAAAACTGTTTTTT.

This clonotype has only a few counts. The chain couples TRBV27 to TRBJ2-4, with D possibly TRBD1 on 6 matching bases. The V and J ends lost 3 bases and 8 bases respectively, with 8 bases between them. Germline CDR1 MNHEY, CDR2 SMNVEV (reference sequence). The CDR3 is made up of 12 amino acids. The CDR3 DNA is TGTGCCAGCAGTTTCCCAGGGGACATTCAGTACTTC. It specifies CASSFPGDIQYF.

In this sample, this clonotype turned up many times. This chain uses TRBV4-2 with TRBJ2-1; D gene ambiguous. CDR1 is LGHNA and CDR2 is YNFKEQ in the germline V gene. Deletions cut 0 bases from V and 6 bases from J, with 6 bases between. The CDR3 consists of 13 residues. As DNA, the CDR3 is TGTGCCAGCAGCCAAGATGGGTTCAATGAGCAGTTCTTC. This codes for CASSQDGFNEQFF.

The gene calls are TRBV21-1 and TRBJ1-2; the table gives TRBD1 as D, unverified against the DNA. TRBV21-1 is reported as a pseudogene. The CDR3 covers 13 residues. CDR3 sequence (DNA): TGTGCCAGCAGGGACAGGGTACCTTATGGCTACACCTTC. This translates into CASRDRVPYGYTF.

This clonotype was picked up many times. The chain links TRBV5-1 to TRBJ1-2; D may be TRBD1 (5 bases). There are 13 residues in the CDR3. The ends were cut back, 4 bases at V and 7 bases at J, with 14 bases in the middle. Germline V lookup: CDR1 SGHRS, CDR2 YFSETQ. The CDR3 spells CASSTRVEAGYTF. The CDR3 DNA reads as TGCGCCAGCAGCACCAGGGTCGAAGCTGGCTACACCTTC.

This clonotype has ten or more counts. V and J are TRBV28 and TRBJ1-1; 8 bases are a match to TRBD1. Germline CDR1 reads MDHEN; CDR2 reads SYDVKM. The CDR3 extends over 17 amino acids. Trimming removed 5 bases from V and 0 bases from J; junction bases left unmatched: 11. The CDR3 region is CASSPGTGKSLNTEAFF. CDR3 DNA sequence: TGTGCCAGCAGTCCTGGGACAGGAAAATCTTTGAACACTGAAGCTTTCTTT.

This chain links TRBV19 with TRBJ2-2; TRBD1 matches 9 bases. Germline CDR1 is LNHDA and CDR2 is SQIVND (reference sequence). V was clipped by 5 bases and J by 5 bases; unmatched bases: 0. The CDR3 is made up of 13 amino acids. The chain's CDR3 is CASSDRGTGELFF. CDR3 in DNA: TGTGCCAGTAGTGACAGGGGGACCGGGGAGCTGTTTTTT.

This clonotype was counted a few times. The chain employs TRBV20-1 and TRBJ2-3; 9 bases align to TRBD2. The CDR3 sequence is 13 residues long. The V gene end was trimmed by 7 bases and the J gene end by 3 bases; junction bases not matched to a gene: 5. Germline assignment: CDR1 DFQATT and CDR2 SNEGSKA (reference sequence). The CDR3 spells CSGGAGGTDTQYF. In DNA form, the CDR3 reads TGCAGTGGAGGGGCGGGAGGGACAGATACGCAGTATTTT.

The CDR3 loop reads CASTAVRDTQYF. The CDR3 DNA follows: TGTGCCAGCACAGCGGTGAGAGATACGCAGTATTTT. This chain connects TRBV2 to TRBJ2-3; D is possibly TRBD2 (5 bases). Germline-derived CDR1 and CDR2 are SNHLY and FYNNEI. The V end was cut by 7 bases, the J end by 5 bases, with 10 bases between. The CDR3 runs 12 residues.

This clonotype was seen only a few times. The chain employs TRBV24-1 and TRBJ2-5, with 7 bases aligning to TRBD2. Germline assignment: CDR1 KGHDR and CDR2 SFDVKD. Trimming at V came to 5 bases and at J to 2 bases, leaving 7 bases not matched to a gene. The CDR3 is made up of 15 amino acids. The CDR3 reads CATSAPSGAQETQYF. CDR3 DNA: TGTGCCACCAGTGCCCCCAGCGGGGCGCAAGAGACCCAGTACTTC.

In this sample, this clonotype turned up once. The gene calls are TRBV20-1 and TRBJ2-3; 10 bases line up with TRBD2. This CDR3 contains 16 residues. The V gene end was trimmed by 6 bases and the J gene end by 2 bases; junction bases not matched to a gene: 11. Germline CDR1 is DFQATT and CDR2 is SNEGSKA (reference sequence). CDR3: CSAKGTSEKYTDTQYF. The CDR3 DNA follows: TGCAGTGCCAAAGGGACTAGCGAGAAATACACAGATACGCAGTATTTT.

This clonotype was counted at least ten times. V usage is TRBV14 and J usage is TRBJ2-7; possibly TRBD1 for D (6 bases). Germline V CDR1 and CDR2: SGHDN, FVKESK. V lost 5 bases and J lost 0, with 14 bases in between. The CDR3 length is 15 residues. CDR3 in DNA: TGTGCCAGCAGCTTAGGGCAGGGGTTCTCCTACGAGCAGTACTTC. It specifies CASSLGQGFSYEQYF.

This chain uses TRBV12-3 or TRBV12-4 with TRBJ2-2, with 14 bases identical to TRBD2. The CDR3 consists of 19 residues. V lost 8 bases, J lost 5 bases, and 16 bases stayed unmatched. CDR3 in amino acids: CASCLAGTSGRARTGELFF. Here the CDR3 DNA reads TGTGCCAGCTGTCTCGCCGGGACTAGCGGGAGAGCAAGGACCGGGGAGCTGTTTTTT.

This clonotype came up a few times. CDR3 amino acids: CASSFRRGGYTF. The CDR3 nucleotides read TGTGCCAGCAGTTTCCGACGAGGGGGCTACACCTTC. This chain links TRBV12-3 or TRBV12-4 with TRBJ1-2, with D hard to call. The CDR3 runs to 12 residues. With 3 bases removed from V and 8 bases from J, the gap between germline ends came to 10 bases.

This rearrangement joins TRBV10-1 to TRBJ2-1, with D perhaps TRBD1 (6 bases). With 4 bases removed from V and 7 bases from J, the gap between germline ends came to 14 bases. CDR1 is WNHNN and CDR2 is SYGVQD in the germline V gene (reference sequence). The CDR3 totals 14 residues. The CDR3 loop reads CASSVDGTKNEQFF. The CDR3 DNA reads as TGCGCCAGCAGTGTTGATGGGACAAAGAATGAGCAGTTCTTC.

There are many counts of this clonotype. The chain carries TRBV5-6 and TRBJ2-1; 12 positions match TRBD2. Unmatched junction bases numbered 9, after V lost 4 bases and J lost 4 bases. The CDR3 has 17 residues. CDR1 SGHDT and CDR2 YYEEEE come from the germline V gene. The CDR3 sequence is CASSKISTSGGYNEQFF. The CDR3 DNA reads as TGTGCCAGCAGCAAAATCTCCACTAGCGGGGGGTACAATGAGCAGTTCTTC.

This clonotype was recorded at least ten times. The chain carries TRBV10-3 and TRBJ2-5; D is uncertain. Germline assignment: CDR1 ENHRY and CDR2 SYGVKD. The CDR3 spans 12 residues. Between the trimmed V and J ends, which lost 3 bases and 5 bases, there was a span of 7 bases. DNA for the CDR3: TGTGCCATCAGTGATCTCACGGAGACCCAGTACTTC. Protein product: CAISDLTETQYF.

This clonotype was detected ten times or more. This chain uses TRBV10-3 with TRBJ2-5; 10 positions match TRBD2. The CDR3 length is 14 residues. The junction had 1 base not matched to a gene; V was cut back by 5 bases and J by 1 base. The germline gives CDR1 ENHRY, CDR2 SYGVKD. The chain's CDR3 is CAISPSGGQETQYF. As DNA, the CDR3 is TGTGCCATCAGTCCTAGCGGGGGCCAAGAGACCCAGTACTTC.

V is TRBV19 and J is TRBJ2-6, with D unclear. V shed 5 bases and J shed 4 bases, with 12 bases lying between them. The CDR3 extends over 15 amino acids. Looked up from germline, CDR1 is LNHDA and CDR2 is SQIVND (reference sequence). CDR3 bases: TGTGCCAGTAGTCGAGGACGGTCCGGGGCCAACGTCCTGACTTTC. Protein sequence: CASSRGRSGANVLTF. Full variable domain (outside the CDR3, taken from reference TRBV19 and TRBJ2-6): DGGITQSPKYLFRKEGQNVTLSCEQNLNHDAMYWYRQDPGQGLRLIYYSQIVNDFQKGDIAEGYSVSREKKESFPLTVTSAQKNPTAFYLCASSRGRSGANVLTFGAGSRLTVL.

This clonotype appeared a few times. The chain combines TRBV20-1 with TRBJ1-2; 9 nucleotides align to TRBD1. The CDR3 is 13 residues long. Unmatched junction bases numbered 7, after V lost 3 bases and J lost 8 bases. Germline-derived CDR1 and CDR2 are DFQATT and SNEGSKA (reference sequence). CDR3 loop: CSASTGGNWGYTF. As DNA, the CDR3 is TGCAGTGCTAGTACAGGGGGCAATTGGGGCTACACCTTC.

J is TRBJ2-2 and V is TRBV27, with D possibly TRBD2 on 6 matching bases. CDR3 length: 16 residues. Germline values: CDR1 MNHEY, CDR2 SMNVEV (reference sequence). The ends were cut back, 7 bases at V and 0 bases at J, with 15 bases in the middle. CDR3 coding DNA: TGTGCCAGCAAATACGGGAGCCCCTCGAACACCGGGGAGCTGTTTTTT. As protein: CASKYGSPSNTGELFF.